The clone carrying this T cell receptor (delta chain) was picked up many times. This is likely an artifact of a read error, given a far larger clone one base away. This CDR3 has 18 residues. CDR1 and CDR2 (germline): GEAIGNYY, EKD. TCRdb re-called clones from the RT-PCR reads via CATT. The profile shows thousands of delta-chain clones, 2.7% of them singletons. The data were taken from a study of gamma-delta T cells after stem cell transplantation. The sample taken for sequencing was gamma-delta T cells. The V gene is TRDV2, the J gene TRDJ1, with 10 bases aligning to TRDD3. The TCR sequence derives from a human donor. It is not recorded whose cells these are; they may come from a transplant donor. The CDR3 coding sequence is TGTGCCTGTGACACCCTCCACCGTACTGGGGGATCCACCGATAAACCCATCTTT. It yields the protein CACDTLHRTGGSTDKPIF.